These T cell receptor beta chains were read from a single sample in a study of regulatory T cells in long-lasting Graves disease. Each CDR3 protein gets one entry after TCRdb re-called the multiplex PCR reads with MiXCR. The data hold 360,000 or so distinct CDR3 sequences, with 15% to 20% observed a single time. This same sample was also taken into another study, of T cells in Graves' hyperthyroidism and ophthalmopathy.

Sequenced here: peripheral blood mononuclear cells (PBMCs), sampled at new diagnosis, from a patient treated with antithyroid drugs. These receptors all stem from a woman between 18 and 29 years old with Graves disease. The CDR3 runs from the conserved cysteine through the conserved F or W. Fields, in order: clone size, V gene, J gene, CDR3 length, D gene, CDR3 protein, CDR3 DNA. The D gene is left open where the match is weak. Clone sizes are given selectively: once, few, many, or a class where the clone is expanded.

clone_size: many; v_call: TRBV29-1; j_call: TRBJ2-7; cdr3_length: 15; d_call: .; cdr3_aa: CSVKRRDISRYEQYF; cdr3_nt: TGCAGCGTTAAACGGCGGGACATATCGCGCTACGAGCAGTACTTC
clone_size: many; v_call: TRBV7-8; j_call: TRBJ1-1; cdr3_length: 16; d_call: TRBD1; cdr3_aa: CASSINRGLLNTEAFF; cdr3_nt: TGTGCCAGCAGTATTAACAGGGGATTGTTGAACACTGAAGCTTTCTTT
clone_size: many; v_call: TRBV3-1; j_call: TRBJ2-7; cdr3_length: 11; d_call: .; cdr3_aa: CASSQDYEQYF; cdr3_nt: TGTGCCAGCAGCCAAGACTACGAGCAGTACTTC
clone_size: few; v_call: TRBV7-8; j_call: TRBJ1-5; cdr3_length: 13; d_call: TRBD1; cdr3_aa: CASGDRVGQPQHF; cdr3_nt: TGTGCCAGCGGCGACAGGGTAGGTCAGCCCCAGCATTTT
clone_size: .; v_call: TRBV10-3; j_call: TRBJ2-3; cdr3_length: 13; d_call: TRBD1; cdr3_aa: CAIGTASTDMQYF; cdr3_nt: TGTGCGATCGGGACAGCAAGCACAGATATGCAGTATTTT
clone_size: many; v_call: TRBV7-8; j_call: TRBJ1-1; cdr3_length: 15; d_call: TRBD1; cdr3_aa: CASSPDRGPYTEAFF; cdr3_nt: TGTGCCAGCAGCCCAGACAGGGGTCCCTACACTGAAGCTTTCTTT
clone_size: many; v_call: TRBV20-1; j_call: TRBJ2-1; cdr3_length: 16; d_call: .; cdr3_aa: CSARDERGTFDNEQFF; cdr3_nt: TGCAGTGCTAGAGACGAAAGGGGGACATTCGACAATGAGCAGTTCTTC
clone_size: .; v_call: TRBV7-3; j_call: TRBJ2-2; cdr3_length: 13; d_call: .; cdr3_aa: CASSSRVAGELFF; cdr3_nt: TGTGCCAGCAGCTCCCGGGTGGCCGGGGAGCTGTTTTTT
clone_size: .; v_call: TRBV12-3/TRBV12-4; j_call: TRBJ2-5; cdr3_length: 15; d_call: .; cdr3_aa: CASSQSRDGQETQYF; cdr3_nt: TGTGCCAGCAGTCAGAGCCGGGACGGCCAAGAGACCCAGTACTTC
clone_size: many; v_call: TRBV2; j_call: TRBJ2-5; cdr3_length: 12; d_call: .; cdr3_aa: CASKGTSETQYF; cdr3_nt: TGTGCCAGCAAAGGGACCTCAGAGACCCAGTACTTC
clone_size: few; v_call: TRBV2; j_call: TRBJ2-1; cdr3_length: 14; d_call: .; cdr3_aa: CATKRGKGDNEQFF; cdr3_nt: TGTGCTACTAAGAGGGGAAAGGGGGACAATGAGCAGTTCTTC
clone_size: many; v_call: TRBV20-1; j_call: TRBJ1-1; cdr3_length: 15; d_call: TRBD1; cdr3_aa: CSARETRGRYTEAFF; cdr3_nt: TGCAGTGCTAGAGAGACCAGGGGGCGGTACACTGAAGCTTTCTTT
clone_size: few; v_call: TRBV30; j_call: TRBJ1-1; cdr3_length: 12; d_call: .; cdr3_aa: CAWRGIRTEAFF; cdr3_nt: TGTGCCTGGAGGGGGATAAGAACTGAAGCTTTCTTT
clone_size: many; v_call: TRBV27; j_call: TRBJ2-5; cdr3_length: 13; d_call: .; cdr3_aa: CASRSVVGETQYF; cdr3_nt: TGTGCCAGCCGATCCGTGGTCGGAGAGACCCAGTACTTC
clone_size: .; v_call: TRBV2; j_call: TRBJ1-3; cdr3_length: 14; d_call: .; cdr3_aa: CASREGQSGNTIYF; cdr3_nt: TGTGCCAGCAGGGAGGGCCAGTCTGGAAACACCATATATTTT
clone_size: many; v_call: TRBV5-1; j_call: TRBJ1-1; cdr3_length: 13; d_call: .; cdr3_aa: CASRIVGGTEAFF; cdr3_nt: TGCGCCAGCAGGATTGTGGGGGGTACTGAAGCTTTCTTT
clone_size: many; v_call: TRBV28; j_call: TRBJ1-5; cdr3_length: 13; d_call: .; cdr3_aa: CASRRTRAQPQHF; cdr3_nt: TGTGCCAGCCGGAGGACTCGAGCGCAGCCCCAGCATTTT
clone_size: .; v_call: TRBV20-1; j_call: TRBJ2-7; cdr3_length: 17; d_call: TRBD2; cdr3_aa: CSASGGRAPYDYYEQYF; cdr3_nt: TGCAGTGCTAGTGGAGGGAGGGCCCCCTATGATTACTACGAGCAGTACTTC
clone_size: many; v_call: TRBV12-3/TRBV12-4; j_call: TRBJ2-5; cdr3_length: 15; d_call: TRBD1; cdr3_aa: CASRKDRGSWETQYF; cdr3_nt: TGTGCCAGCAGGAAAGACAGGGGGAGTTGGGAGACCCAGTACTTC
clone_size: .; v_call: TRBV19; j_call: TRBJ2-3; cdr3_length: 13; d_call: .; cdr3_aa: CASTRASTDTQYF; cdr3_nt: TGTGCCAGTACCCGGGCGAGCACAGATACGCAGTATTTT
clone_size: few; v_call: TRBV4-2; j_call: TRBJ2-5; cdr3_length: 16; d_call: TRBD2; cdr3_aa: CASSQEGDYAKETQYF; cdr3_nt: TGTGCCAGCAGCCAAGAGGGGGACTATGCCAAAGAGACCCAGTACTTC
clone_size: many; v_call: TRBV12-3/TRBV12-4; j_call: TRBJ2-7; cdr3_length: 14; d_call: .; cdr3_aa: CASSLGIWGSEQYF; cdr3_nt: TGTGCCAGCAGTTTGGGGATCTGGGGCAGCGAGCAGTACTTC
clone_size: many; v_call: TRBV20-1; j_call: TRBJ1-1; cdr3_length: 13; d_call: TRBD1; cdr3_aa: CSARGVIDPEAFF; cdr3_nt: TGCAGTGCCAGGGGGGTAATCGATCCTGAAGCTTTCTTT
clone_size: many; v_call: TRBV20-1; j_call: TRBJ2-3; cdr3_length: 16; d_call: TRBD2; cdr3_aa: CSARDRLAVSSDTQYF; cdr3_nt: TGCAGTGCTAGAGATCGGCTAGCGGTATCGTCAGATACGCAGTATTTT
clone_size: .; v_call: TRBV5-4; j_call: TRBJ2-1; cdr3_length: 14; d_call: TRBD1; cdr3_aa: CASSAGQGYNEQFF; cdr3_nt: TGTGCCAGCAGCGCGGGACAGGGGTACAATGAGCAGTTCTTC
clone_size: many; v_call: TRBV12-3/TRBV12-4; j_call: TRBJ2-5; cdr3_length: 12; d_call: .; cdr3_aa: CASSLPLGTQYF; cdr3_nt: TGTGCCAGCAGTTTGCCCCTTGGGACCCAGTACTTC
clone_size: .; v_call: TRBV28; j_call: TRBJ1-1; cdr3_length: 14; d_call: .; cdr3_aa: CASSRRQDYIEAFF; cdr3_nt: TGTGCCAGCAGCCGACGACAGGATTACATTGAAGCTTTCTTT
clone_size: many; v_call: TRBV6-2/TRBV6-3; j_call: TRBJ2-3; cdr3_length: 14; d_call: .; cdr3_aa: CASRPHREADTQYF; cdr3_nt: TGTGCCAGCAGGCCTCACAGGGAGGCAGATACGCAGTATTTT
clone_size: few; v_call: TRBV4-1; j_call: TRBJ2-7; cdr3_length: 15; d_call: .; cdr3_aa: CASSQGGSGWIEQYF; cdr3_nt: TGCGCCAGCAGCCAAGGTGGTAGCGGATGGATCGAGCAGTACTTC
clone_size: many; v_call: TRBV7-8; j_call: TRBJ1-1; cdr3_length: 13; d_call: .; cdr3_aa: CASSTVMNPEAFF; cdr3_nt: TGTGCCAGCAGCACCGTTATGAACCCTGAAGCTTTCTTT
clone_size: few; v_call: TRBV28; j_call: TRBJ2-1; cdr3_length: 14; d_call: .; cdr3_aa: CDSSPPGSYNEQFF; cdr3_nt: TGTGACAGCAGTCCGCCGGGATCCTACAATGAGCAGTTCTTC
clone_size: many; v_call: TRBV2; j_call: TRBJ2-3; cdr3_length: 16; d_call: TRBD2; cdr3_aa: CASSASSGGSADTQYF; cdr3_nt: TGTGCCAGCAGTGCTAGTAGCGGGGGTAGTGCAGATACGCAGTATTTT
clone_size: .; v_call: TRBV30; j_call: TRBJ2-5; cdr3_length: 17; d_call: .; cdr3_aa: CAWSARLWGIGEESQYF; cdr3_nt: TGTGCCTGGAGTGCCCGCCTTTGGGGTATCGGTGAAGAGTCCCAGTACTTC
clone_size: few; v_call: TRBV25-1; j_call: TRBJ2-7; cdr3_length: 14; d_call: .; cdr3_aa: CASSVWGNSYEQYF; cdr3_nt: TGTGCCAGCAGTGTGTGGGGCAATTCCTACGAGCAGTACTTC
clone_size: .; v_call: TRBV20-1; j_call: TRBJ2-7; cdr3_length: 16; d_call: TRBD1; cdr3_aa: CSARAEIRARGLEQYF; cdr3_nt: TGCAGTGCTAGAGCCGAAATACGGGCCAGGGGGCTCGAGCAGTACTTC
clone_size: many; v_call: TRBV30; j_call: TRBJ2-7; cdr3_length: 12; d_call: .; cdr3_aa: CASRDGTYEQYF; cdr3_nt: TGTGCCTCGCGGGACGGGACCTACGAGCAGTACTTC
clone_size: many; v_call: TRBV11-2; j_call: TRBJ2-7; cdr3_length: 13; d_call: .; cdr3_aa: CASSSGDSYEQYF; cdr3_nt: TGTGCCAGCAGCTCCGGCGATTCCTACGAGCAGTACTTC
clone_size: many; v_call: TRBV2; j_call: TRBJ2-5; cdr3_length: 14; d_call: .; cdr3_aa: CASALRRGRETQYF; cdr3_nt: TGTGCCAGCGCTTTGCGCCGAGGTCGGGAGACCCAGTACTTC
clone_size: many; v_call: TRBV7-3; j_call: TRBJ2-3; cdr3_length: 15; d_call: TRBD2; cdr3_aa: CASSRTSGSTDTQYF; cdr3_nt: TGTGCCAGCAGCCGGACTAGCGGGAGCACAGATACGCAGTATTTT
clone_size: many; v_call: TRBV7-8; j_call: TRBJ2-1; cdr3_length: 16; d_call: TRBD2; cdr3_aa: CASSLMSSGGYNEQFF; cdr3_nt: TGTGCCAGCAGCTTGATGTCTAGCGGGGGGTACAATGAGCAGTTCTTC
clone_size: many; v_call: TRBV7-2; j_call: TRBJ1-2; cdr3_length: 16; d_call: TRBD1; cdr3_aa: CASSKQGGLLNYGYTF; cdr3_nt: TGTGCCAGCAGCAAGCAGGGGGGCTTATTAAACTATGGCTACACCTTC
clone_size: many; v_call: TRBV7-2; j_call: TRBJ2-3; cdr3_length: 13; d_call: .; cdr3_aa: CASSLGITDTQYF; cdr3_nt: TGTGCCAGCAGCTTAGGGATCACAGATACGCAGTATTTT
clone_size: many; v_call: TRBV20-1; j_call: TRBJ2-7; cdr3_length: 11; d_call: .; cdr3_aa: CSARFRVEQYF; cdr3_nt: TGCAGTGCTAGATTCAGGGTCGAGCAGTACTTC
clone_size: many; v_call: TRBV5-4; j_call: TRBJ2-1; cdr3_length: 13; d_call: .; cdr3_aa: CASSGPSRNEQFF; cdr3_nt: TGTGCCAGCAGCGGGCCCTCCCGCAATGAGCAGTTCTTC
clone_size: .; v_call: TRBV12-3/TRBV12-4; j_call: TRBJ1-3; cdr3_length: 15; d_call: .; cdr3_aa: CASSLSRLAGNTIYF; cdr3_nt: TGTGCCAGCAGTTTATCTCGGCTTGCTGGAAACACCATATATTTT
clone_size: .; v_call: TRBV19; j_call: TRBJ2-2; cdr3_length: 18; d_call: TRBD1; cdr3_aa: CASSGGDRAPLNTGELFF; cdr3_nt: TGTGCCAGTAGTGGGGGTGACAGGGCTCCGCTGAACACCGGGGAGCTGTTTTTT
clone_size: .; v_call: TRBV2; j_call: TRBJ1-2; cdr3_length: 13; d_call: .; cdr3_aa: CASSVGPDYGYTF; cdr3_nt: TGTGCCAGCAGTGTTGGCCCAGACTATGGCTACACCTTC
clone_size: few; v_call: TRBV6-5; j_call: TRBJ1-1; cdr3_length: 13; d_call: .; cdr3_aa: CASSYNPNTEAFF; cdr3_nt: TGTGCCAGCAGTTACAACCCGAACACTGAAGCTTTCTTT
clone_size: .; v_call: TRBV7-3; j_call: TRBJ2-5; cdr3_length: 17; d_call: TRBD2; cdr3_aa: CASSSGLAGGPQETQYF; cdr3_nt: TGTGCCAGCAGCTCCGGACTAGCGGGGGGGCCGCAGGAGACCCAGTACTTC